This T cell receptor beta chain was identified in a study of cytomegalovirus exposure and HLA in healthy donors. The germline gives CDR1 SEHNR, CDR2 FQNEAQ (reference sequence). The V and J ends lost 1 base and 4 bases, in that order; junction bases with no gene match: 4. The length of the CDR3 is 16 residues. Sequencing used immunoSEQ multiplex PCR; TCRdb keeps in-frame clones, though not all of them. The sample lists fewer than 400,000 clones, around 90% occurring once. This clonotype was obtained from a man aged 30-40 years in good health and CMV-seronegative. What was sequenced was PBMCs. This chain links TRBV7-9 with TRBJ1-5; TRBD1 aligns across 10 bases. DNA for the CDR3: TGTGCCAGCAGCTTAGGGGACAGGGGTCGAAATCAGCCCCAGCATTTT. It encodes CASSLGDRGRNQPQHF.